The T cell receptor (beta chain) described here comes from a study of patients and donors after allogeneic stem cell transplantation. The CDR3 covers 17 residues. Per germline, CDR1 SGHRS and CDR2 YFSETQ. The germline V and J ends were trimmed by 1 base and 1 base, with 15 bases remaining between them. TCRdb processed the RT-PCR reads anew with MiXCR; each CDR3 protein has one entry. Here the sample spans approximately 200,000 distinct CDR3 sequences, 14% being singletons. This chain links TRBV5-1 with TRBJ1-3, with D possibly matching TRBD1 (6 bases). The receptor was derived from a human donor who was either an allogeneic HSCT recipient or a stem cell or donor lymphocyte infusion donor (not recorded which). It is not recorded whose cells these are; they may come from a transplant donor. Source material: blood, either unsorted or a sorted T cell fraction (not recorded which). CDR3 sequence (DNA): TGCGCCAGCAGCTTGACGTCGGCAGGGGATTCTGGAAACACCATATATTTT. Its protein is CASSLTSAGDSGNTIYF.